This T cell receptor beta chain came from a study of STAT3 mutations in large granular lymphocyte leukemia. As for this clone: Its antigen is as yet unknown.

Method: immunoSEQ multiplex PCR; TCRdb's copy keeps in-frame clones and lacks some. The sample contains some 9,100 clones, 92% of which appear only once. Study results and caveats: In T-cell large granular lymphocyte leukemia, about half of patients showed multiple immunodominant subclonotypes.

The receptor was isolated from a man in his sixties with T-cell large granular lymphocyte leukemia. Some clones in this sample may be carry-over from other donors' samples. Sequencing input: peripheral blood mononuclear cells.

Here the CDR3 DNA reads TGCGCCAGCAGCTTTGGAGGAGGGGGCTCCTATAATTCACCCCTCCACTTT. This translates into CASSFGGGGSYNSPLHF. V usage is TRBV5-1 and J usage is TRBJ1-6; tentative D call: TRBD1 (6 bases). With 2 bases removed from V and 0 bases from J, the gap between germline ends came to 12 bases. The germline V gene has CDR1 SGHRS and CDR2 YFSETQ. The CDR3 consists of 17 residues.